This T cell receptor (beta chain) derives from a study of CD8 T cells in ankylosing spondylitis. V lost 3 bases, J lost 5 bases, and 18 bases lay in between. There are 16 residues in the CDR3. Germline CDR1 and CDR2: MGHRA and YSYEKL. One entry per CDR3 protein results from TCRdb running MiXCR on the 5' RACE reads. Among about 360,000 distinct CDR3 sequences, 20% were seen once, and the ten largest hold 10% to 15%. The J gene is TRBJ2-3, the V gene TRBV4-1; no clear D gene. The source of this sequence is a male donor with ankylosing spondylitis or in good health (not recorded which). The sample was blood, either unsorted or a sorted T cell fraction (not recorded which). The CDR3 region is CASSHPWGTEGDTQYF. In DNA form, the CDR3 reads TGCGCCAGCAGCCACCCATGGGGAACAGAAGGAGATACGCAGTATTTT.